Shown below are 11 T cell receptor beta chains from a single sample sequenced in a study of human T cells and chemical hapten exposure. The time point is: pre-sensitization, week 0. Documented treatment: therapeutic diphenylcyclopropenone sensitization with weekly scalp DPC. TCRdb re-called the RACE reads through MiXCR, storing one row per CDR3 protein. The data contain 150,000 to 200,000 distinct CDR3 sequences, roughly 30% of them seen just once; the ten biggest clones take up roughly 3%. The sample here was whole blood, taken in connection with sensitization to the hapten diphenylcyclopropenone (DPC). The receptors derive from a woman in her thirties with alopecia areata. Some clones in this sample may be carry-over from other donors' samples.

This clonotype was recorded a few times. This chain connects TRBV15 to TRBJ1-2; D gene uncertain. Germline-derived CDR1 and CDR2 are LNHNV and YYDKDF (reference sequence). The CDR3 totals 14 residues. V was trimmed by 1 base and J by 8 bases, leaving 14 bases between them. CDR3 sequence (DNA): TGTGCCACCAGCAGAGGTGAACGGGCGCAGGGCTACACCTTC. It is translated as CATSRGERAQGYTF.

This clonotype was detected only a few times. This chain uses TRBV5-1 with TRBJ2-3, with 10 bases lining up with TRBD2. The germline gives CDR1 SGHRS, CDR2 YFSETQ. The V segment lost 3 bases and the J segment 4 bases; nucleotides outside the gene matches: 8. The CDR3 contains 16 residues. Here the CDR3 DNA reads TGCGCCAGCAGCTCCACGGTAGCGGGAGGATCAGATACGCAGTATTTT. This gives the protein CASSSTVAGGSDTQYF.

This clonotype was detected only a few times. The chain uses TRBV10-1 and TRBJ1-2; weak D call: TRBD1 (5 bases). The CDR3 runs to 15 residues. The ends were cut back, 5 bases at V and 8 bases at J, with 21 bases in the middle. Per the germline V gene, CDR1 is WNHNN and CDR2 is SYGVQD (reference sequence). CDR3 loop: CASSSTRDGIRGYTF. CDR3 coding DNA: TGCGCCAGCAGTTCTACCCGGGACGGAATCCGAGGCTACACCTTC.

The rearrangement joins TRBV7-3 to TRBJ1-1, with unresolved D. This CDR3 contains 14 residues. Germline CDR1 is SGHTA and CDR2 is FQGTGA. The ends were cut back, 0 bases at V and 6 bases at J, with 11 bases in the middle. CDR3 protein: CASSLTGGGAEAFF. CDR3 coding DNA: TGTGCCAGCAGCTTAACTGGAGGAGGCGCTGAAGCTTTCTTT.

The gene calls are TRBV10-3 and TRBJ1-1, with D possibly TRBD1 on 5 matching bases. This CDR3 comprises 15 residues. Trimming took off 2 bases at V and 4 bases at J, with 14 bases between the two ends. Per the germline V gene, CDR1 is ENHRY and CDR2 is SYGVKD. As DNA, the CDR3 is TGTGCCATCAGTGAGCCGGGACGGGGAACCACTGAAGCTTTCTTT. It encodes CAISEPGRGTTEAFF.

This clonotype is a singleton in its sample. The V call is TRBV6-2 or TRBV6-3, the J call TRBJ1-1; possible D gene TRBD1, 6 bases. V was cut by 7 bases and J by 4 bases, with 13 bases left in between. The CDR3 runs to 13 residues. CDR1 MNHEY and CDR2 SVGEGT come from the germline V gene. The CDR3 loop is CASTWTAITEAFF. CDR3 bases: TGTGCCAGCACGTGGACAGCCATCACTGAAGCTTTCTTT.

The chain uses TRBV11-3 and TRBJ2-5; maybe TRBD2 (6 bases). The ends were cut back, 3 bases at V and 2 bases at J, with 10 bases in the middle. The CDR3 contains 14 residues. Germline lookup yields CDR1 SGHNT and CDR2 YENEEA. The CDR3 loop is CASSFLAAQETQYF. In nucleotides, the CDR3 is TGTGCCAGCAGCTTCTTAGCGGCTCAAGAGACCCAGTACTTC.

The chain is built from TRBV29-1 and TRBJ2-5; D is perhaps TRBD1 or TRBD2 (5 bases each). This CDR3 contains 13 residues. CDR1 and CDR2 (germline): SQVTM, ANQGSEA. Trimming cost V 3 bases and J 0 bases, with 8 bases left between them. The CDR3 coding sequence is TGCAGCGTTGACGGGGCGGACCAAGAGACCCAGTACTTC. Amino acids: CSVDGADQETQYF. Full variable domain (missing parts from reference TRBV29-1 and TRBJ2-5): SAVISQKPSRDICQRGTSLTIQCQVDSQVTMMFWYRQQPGQSLTLIATANQGSEATYESGFVIDKFPISRPNLTFSTLTVSNMSPEDSSIYLCSVDGADQETQYFGPGTRLLVL.

V gene TRBV10-3 combines with J gene TRBJ1-2, with TRBD1 matching over 8 bases. The J segment lost 6 bases and the V segment lost 4 bases, leaving 4 bases of the junction unmatched. This CDR3 is 13 amino acids long. The germline gives CDR1 ENHRY, CDR2 SYGVKD. The CDR3 nucleotides are TGTGCCATCAGTGCGGGACAGGCTGATGGCTACACCTTC. Its translation: CAISAGQADGYTF.

The sample holds a few counts of this clonotype. The chain uses TRBV29-1 and TRBJ1-1; D unresolved. Germline assignment: CDR1 SQVTM and CDR2 ANQGSEA. V gave up 1 base and J gave up 10 bases, with 22 bases separating them. This CDR3 has 15 amino acids. As DNA, the CDR3 is TGCAGCGTTGAAGGGTTCCGGGGTGAGGTCGTCGGAGCTTTCTTT. As protein: CSVEGFRGEVVGAFF.

V usage is TRBV27 and J usage is TRBJ1-5, with D perhaps matching TRBD1 (5 bases). CDR1 is MNHEY, CDR2 SMNVEV, per germline (reference sequence). Trimming removed 0 bases at V and 1 base at J, with 7 bases between. The CDR3 covers 15 residues. The CDR3 loop is CASSLSWGSNQPQHF. The CDR3 coding sequence is TGTGCCAGCAGTTTATCATGGGGGAGCAATCAGCCCCAGCATTTT.